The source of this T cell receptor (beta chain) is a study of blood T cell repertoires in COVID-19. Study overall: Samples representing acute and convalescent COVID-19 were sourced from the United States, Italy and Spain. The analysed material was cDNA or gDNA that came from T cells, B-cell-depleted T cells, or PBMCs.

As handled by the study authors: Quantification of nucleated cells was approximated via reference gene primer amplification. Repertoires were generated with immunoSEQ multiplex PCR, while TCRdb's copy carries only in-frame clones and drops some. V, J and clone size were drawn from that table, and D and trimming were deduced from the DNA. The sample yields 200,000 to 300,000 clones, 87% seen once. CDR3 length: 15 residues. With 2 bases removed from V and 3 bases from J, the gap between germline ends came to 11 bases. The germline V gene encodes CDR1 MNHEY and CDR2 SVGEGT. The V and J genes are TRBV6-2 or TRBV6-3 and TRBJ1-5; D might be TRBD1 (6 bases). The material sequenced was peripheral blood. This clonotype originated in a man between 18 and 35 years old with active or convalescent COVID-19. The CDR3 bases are TGTGCCAGCAGTTACCTGGACAGCCCCAATCAGCCCCAGCATTTT. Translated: CASSYLDSPNQPQHF.